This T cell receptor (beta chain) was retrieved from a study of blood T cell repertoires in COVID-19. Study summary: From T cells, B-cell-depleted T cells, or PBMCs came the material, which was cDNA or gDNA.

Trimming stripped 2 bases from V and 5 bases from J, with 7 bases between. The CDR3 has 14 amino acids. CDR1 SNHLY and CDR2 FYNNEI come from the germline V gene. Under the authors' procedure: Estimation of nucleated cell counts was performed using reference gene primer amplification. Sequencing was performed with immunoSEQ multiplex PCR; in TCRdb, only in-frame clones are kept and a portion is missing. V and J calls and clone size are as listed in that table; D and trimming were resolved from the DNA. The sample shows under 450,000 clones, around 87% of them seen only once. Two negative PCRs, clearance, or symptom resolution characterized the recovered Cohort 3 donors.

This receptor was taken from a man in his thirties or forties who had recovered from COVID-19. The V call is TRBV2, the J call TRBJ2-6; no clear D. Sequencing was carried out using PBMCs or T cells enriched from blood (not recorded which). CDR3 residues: CASSEMTRANVLTF. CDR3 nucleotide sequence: TGTGCCAGCAGTGAAATGACTCGGGCCAACGTCCTGACTTTC.